The present T cell receptor beta chain was sequenced within a study of blood T cell repertoires in COVID-19. Points on this clone: Different DNA sequences within this sample yield the same CDR3.

This study enrolled people aged about 18 to 100 from about 26 US geographic areas. Participant-reported clinical history was the basis for cohort assignment. The repertoire was sequenced with immunoSEQ multiplex PCR; TCRdb's copy has only in-frame clones and lacks some. The table records about 300,000 clones, nearly 90% of them present only once. The sequenced material came from PBMCs or T cells enriched from blood (not recorded which). This sequence was found in a woman between 50 and 59 years old who had been exposed to COVID-19.

The CDR3 nucleotides read TGTGCCAGCAGCTTAGGTCAGGGGGCCTACGAGCAGTACTTC. Its translation: CASSLGQGAYEQYF. This sequence joins TRBV7-9 and TRBJ2-7; 7 bases line up with TRBD1. The CDR3 runs 14 residues. V shed 1 base and J 2 bases; nucleotides not matched to a gene: 2. Germline V gene lookup returns CDR1 SEHNR and CDR2 FQNEAQ (reference sequence).